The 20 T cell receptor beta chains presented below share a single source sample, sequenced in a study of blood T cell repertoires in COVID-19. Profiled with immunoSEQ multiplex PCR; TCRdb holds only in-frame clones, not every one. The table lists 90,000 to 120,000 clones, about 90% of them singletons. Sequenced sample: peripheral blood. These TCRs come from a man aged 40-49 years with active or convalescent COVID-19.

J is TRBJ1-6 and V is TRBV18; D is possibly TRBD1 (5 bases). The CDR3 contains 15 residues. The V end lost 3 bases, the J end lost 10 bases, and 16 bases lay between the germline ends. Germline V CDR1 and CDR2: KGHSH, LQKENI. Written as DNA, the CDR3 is TGTGCCAGCTCACCCCTGGCAGGAGGGGACTCACCCCTCCACTTT. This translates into CASSPLAGGDSPLHF.

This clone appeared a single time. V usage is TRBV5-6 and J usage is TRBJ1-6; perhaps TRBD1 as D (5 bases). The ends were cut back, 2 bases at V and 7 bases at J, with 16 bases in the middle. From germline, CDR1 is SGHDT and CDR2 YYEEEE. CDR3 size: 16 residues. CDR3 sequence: CASSFVSGRDNSPLHF. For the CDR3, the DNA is TGTGCCAGCAGCTTTGTCAGCGGGAGGGACAATTCACCCCTCCACTTT.

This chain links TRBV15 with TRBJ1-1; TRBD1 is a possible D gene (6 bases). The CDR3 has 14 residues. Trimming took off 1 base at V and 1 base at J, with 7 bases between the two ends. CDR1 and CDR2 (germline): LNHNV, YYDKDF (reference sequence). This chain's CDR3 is CATSRGTENTEAFF. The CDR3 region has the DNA TGTGCCACCAGCAGAGGGACAGAGAACACTGAAGCTTTCTTT.

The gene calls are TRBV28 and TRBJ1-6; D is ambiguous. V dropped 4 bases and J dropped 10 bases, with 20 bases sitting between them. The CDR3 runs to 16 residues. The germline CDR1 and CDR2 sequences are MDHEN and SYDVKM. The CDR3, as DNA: TGTGCCAGCAGTTCGAGCGGCATTAGGGTTACCTCACCCCTCCACTTT. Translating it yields CASSSSGIRVTSPLHF.

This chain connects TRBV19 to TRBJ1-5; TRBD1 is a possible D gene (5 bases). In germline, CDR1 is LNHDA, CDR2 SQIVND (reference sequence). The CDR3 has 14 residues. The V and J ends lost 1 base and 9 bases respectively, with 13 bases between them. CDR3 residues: CASSIGRVDPPQHF. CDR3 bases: TGTGCCAGTAGTATAGGCAGGGTAGATCCGCCCCAGCATTTT.

The CDR3 nucleotides are TGTGCCACCAGTGCCCGGGACAGGGGGGGCTATGGCTACACCTTC. It is translated as CATSARDRGGYGYTF. V is TRBV24-1 and J is TRBJ1-2, with 11 bases fitting TRBD1. The germline gives CDR1 KGHDR, CDR2 SFDVKD. The CDR3 has 15 amino acids. J lost 4 bases, V lost 5 bases, and 5 bases had no gene match.

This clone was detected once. The CDR3 protein is CASRKTGLSKEQYF. The CDR3 nucleotides are TGTGCCAGCAGAAAAACAGGGTTAAGCAAAGAGCAGTACTTC. The V call is TRBV28, the J call TRBJ2-7; tentative D call: TRBD1 (6 bases). CDR1 is MDHEN, CDR2 SYDVKM, per germline. The ends were cut back, 6 bases at V and 7 bases at J, with 19 bases in the middle. The CDR3 covers 14 residues.

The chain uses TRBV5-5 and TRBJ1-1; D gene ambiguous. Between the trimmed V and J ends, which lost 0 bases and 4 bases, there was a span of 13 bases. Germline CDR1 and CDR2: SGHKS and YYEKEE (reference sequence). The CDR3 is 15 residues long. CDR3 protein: CASSLAPGSGTEAFF. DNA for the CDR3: TGTGCCAGCAGCTTGGCCCCCGGGAGCGGCACTGAAGCTTTCTTT.

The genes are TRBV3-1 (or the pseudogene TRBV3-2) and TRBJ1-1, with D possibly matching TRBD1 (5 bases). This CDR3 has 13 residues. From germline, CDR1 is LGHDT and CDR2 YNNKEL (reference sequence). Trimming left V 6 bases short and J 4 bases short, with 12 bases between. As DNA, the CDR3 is TGTGCCAGCAGGCCCGTTGGGGCCACTGAAGCTTTCTTT. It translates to CASRPVGATEAFF.

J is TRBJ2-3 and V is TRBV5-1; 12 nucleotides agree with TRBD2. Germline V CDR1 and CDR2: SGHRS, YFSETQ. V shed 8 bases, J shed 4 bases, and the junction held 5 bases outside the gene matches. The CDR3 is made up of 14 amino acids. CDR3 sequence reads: CASRLAGVSDTQYF. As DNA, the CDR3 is TGCGCCAGTAGACTAGCGGGAGTCTCAGATACGCAGTATTTT.

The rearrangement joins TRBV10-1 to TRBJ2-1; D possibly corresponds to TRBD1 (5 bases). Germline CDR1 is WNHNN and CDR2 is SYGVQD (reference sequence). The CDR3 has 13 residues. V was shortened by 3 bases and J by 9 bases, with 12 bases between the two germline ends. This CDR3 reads CASSDLQGGEQFF. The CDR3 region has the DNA TGCGCCAGCAGTGACCTGCAGGGCGGTGAGCAGTTCTTC.

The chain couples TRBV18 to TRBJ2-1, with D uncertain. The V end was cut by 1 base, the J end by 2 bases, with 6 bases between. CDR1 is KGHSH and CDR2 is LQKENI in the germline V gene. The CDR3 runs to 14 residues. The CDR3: CASSPLTTYNEQFF. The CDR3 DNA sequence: TGTGCCAGCTCACCACTTACAACCTACAATGAGCAGTTCTTC.

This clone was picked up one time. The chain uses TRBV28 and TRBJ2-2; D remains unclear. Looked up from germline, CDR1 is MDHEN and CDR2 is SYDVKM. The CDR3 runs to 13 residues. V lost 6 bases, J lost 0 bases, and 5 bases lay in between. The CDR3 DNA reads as TGTGCCAGCAGGTCTCCGAACACCGGGGAGCTGTTTTTT. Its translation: CASRSPNTGELFF.

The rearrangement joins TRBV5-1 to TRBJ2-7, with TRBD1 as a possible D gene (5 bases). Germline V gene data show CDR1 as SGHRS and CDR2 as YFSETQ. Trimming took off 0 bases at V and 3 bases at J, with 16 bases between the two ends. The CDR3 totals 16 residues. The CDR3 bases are TGCGCCAGCAGCTTGGACGGACAAGGCAGCCACTACGAGCAGTACTTC. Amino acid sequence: CASSLDGQGSHYEQYF.

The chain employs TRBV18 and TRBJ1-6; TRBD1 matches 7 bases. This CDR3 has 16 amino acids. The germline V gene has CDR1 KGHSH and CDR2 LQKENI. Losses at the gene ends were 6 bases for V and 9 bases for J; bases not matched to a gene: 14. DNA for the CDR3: TGTGCCAGCTCTCCCGGAGACAGGGCTATTATTTCACCCCTCCACTTT. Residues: CASSPGDRAIISPLHF. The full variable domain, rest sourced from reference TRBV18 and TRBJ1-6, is NAGVMQNPRHLVRRRGQEARLRCSPMKGHSHVYWYRQLPEEGLKFMVYLQKENIIDESGMPKERFSAEFPKEGPSILRIQQVVRGDSAAYFCASSPGDRAIISPLHFGNGTRLTVT.

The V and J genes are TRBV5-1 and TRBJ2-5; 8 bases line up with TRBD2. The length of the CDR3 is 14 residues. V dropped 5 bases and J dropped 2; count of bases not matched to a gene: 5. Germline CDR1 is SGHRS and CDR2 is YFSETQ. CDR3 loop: CASRRGGPQETQYF. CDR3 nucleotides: TGCGCCAGCAGACGGGGGGGACCTCAAGAGACCCAGTACTTC.

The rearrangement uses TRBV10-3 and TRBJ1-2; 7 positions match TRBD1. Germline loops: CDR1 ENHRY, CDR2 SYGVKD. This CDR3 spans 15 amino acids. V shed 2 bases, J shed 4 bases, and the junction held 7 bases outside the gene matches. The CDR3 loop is CAISEMQTGSYGYTF. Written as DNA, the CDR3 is TGTGCCATCAGTGAGATGCAGACAGGGTCCTATGGCTACACCTTC.

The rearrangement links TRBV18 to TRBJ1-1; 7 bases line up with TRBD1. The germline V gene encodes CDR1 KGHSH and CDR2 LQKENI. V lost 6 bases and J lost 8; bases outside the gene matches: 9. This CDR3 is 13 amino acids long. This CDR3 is CASSTNRGGEAFF. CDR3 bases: TGTGCCAGCTCTACGAACAGGGGAGGCGAAGCTTTCTTT.

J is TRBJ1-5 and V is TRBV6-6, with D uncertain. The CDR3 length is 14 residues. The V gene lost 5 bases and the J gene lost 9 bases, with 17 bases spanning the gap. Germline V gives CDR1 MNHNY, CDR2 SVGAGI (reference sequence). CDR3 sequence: CASSPVEGLTPQHF. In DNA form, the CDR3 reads TGTGCCAGCAGTCCCGTGGAGGGATTAACGCCCCAGCATTTT.

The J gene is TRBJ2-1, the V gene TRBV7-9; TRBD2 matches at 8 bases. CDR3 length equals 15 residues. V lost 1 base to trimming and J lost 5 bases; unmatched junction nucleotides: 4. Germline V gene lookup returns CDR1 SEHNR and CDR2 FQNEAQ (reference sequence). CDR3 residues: CASSLVLAGDNEQFF. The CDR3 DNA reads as TGTGCCAGCAGCTTAGTCCTAGCGGGTGACAATGAGCAGTTCTTC.